This T cell receptor beta chain was found in a study of OX40 agonist ivuxolimab in advanced cancers. Study-wide context: At doses from 0.01 to 10 mg/kg, patients were given intravenous ivuxolimab every 2 weeks. Prior checkpoint blockade (anti-PD-1, anti-PD-L1 or anti-CTLA-4) was permitted; over 30% had it. The mean age was approximately 60 years, ranging from 23 to 79, with under 90% of participants male.

Some clones are missing from TCRdb's copy, which holds only in-frame ones; the method was immunoSEQ multiplex PCR. The sample carries about 73,000 clones, over 75% recorded once. Germline values: CDR1 MGHRA, CDR2 YSYEKL. The V end was cut by 0 bases, the J end by 5 bases, with 13 bases between. The CDR3 length is 15 residues. As regards this clone: Its matching antigen is unknown.

Study results and caveats: Dose levels from 0.1 to 3.0 mg/kg saw CD4+ and CD8+ blood T cells expand clonally by week 6.

This specimen consisted of CD4+ or CD8+ T cells sorted from blood, obtained in a trial of the OX40 agonist ivuxolimab. The chain uses TRBV4-1 and TRBJ1-1; D ambiguous. The TCR sequence derives from an adult with an advanced solid tumor such as melanoma, head and neck, liver or kidney cancer. The CDR3 sequence: CASSQEVGLGTEAFF. DNA for the CDR3: TGCGCCAGCAGCCAAGAGGTAGGGCTCGGGACTGAAGCTTTCTTT.